Following are 26 T cell receptor beta chains from one sample sequenced in a study of cytomegalovirus exposure and HLA in healthy donors. 60 Vbeta and 13 Jbeta primers were used in PCR. Measured with immunoSEQ multiplex PCR; TCRdb has only the in-frame clones, and not every one. The repertoire holds about 89,000 clones, with around 85% as singletons. Sequenced sample: PBMCs. The receptor source for this set is a man aged 35 to 55 in good health and CMV-seropositive.

The V gene is TRBV10-3, the J gene TRBJ2-7, with D uncertain. The CDR3 totals 13 residues. V lost 4 bases and J 5 bases, leaving 12 bases between the germline ends. Germline V CDR1 and CDR2: ENHRY, SYGVKD. This CDR3 is CAISGLAYHEQYF. CDR3 DNA: TGTGCCATCAGTGGTCTGGCTTACCACGAGCAGTACTTC.

The V call is TRBV18, the J call TRBJ2-1; 10 bases fit TRBD2. Germline trimming cut 0 bases from V and 7 bases from J; bases unmatched to any gene: 9. Looked up from germline, CDR1 is KGHSH and CDR2 is LQKENI. The CDR3 is 17 residues long. The CDR3 DNA follows: TGTGCCAGCTCACCACCGGTAACTAGCGGGATAGCGAATGAGCAGTTCTTC. This gives the protein CASSPPVTSGIANEQFF.

The V gene is TRBV13, the J gene TRBJ1-3; D may be TRBD1 (5 bases). Germline V gene sequence: CDR1 PRHDT, CDR2 FYEKMQ (reference sequence). The V gene lost 5 bases and the J gene lost 1 base, with 18 bases spanning the gap. The CDR3 has 17 amino acids. CDR3 residues: CASSPRQSRVSGNTIYF. The CDR3, as DNA: TGTGCCAGCAGCCCACGACAGAGCCGAGTTTCTGGAAACACCATATATTTT.

The rearrangement joins TRBV7-9 to TRBJ2-1; D not certain. In germline, CDR1 is SEHNR, CDR2 FQNEAQ (reference sequence). Between the trimmed V and J ends, which lost 2 bases and 15 bases, there was a span of 14 bases. This CDR3 spans 12 amino acids. CDR3 sequence: CASSLNQSPGFF. Here the CDR3 DNA reads TGTGCCAGCAGCTTAAATCAGTCCCCGGGGTTCTTC.

V usage is TRBV6-4 and J usage is TRBJ2-1; 10 bases fit TRBD1. V was clipped by 0 bases and J by 1 base; unmatched bases: 3. The CDR3 is 17 amino acids. Germline V gives CDR1 MRHNA, CDR2 SNTAGT. CDR3 DNA: TGTGCCAGCAGTGACTCGAGGACAGGGGGGTCCTACAATGAGCAGTTCTTC. Its translation: CASSDSRTGGSYNEQFF.

The V and J genes are TRBV7-9 and TRBJ2-7, with 11 bases fitting TRBD2. The CDR3 spans 15 residues. The V gene end was trimmed by 5 bases and the J gene end by 6 bases; junction bases not matched to a gene: 9. The germline CDR1 and CDR2 sequences are SEHNR and FQNEAQ (reference sequence). The CDR3 DNA follows: TGTGCCAGCAGCCCCCTAGCGGGAGGACAAACCGAGCAGTACTTC. Translation: CASSPLAGGQTEQYF. Variable domain in full (rest from reference TRBV7-9 and TRBJ2-7): DTGVSQNPRHKITKRGQNVTFRCDPISEHNRLYWYRQTLGQGPEFLTYFQNEAQLEKSRLLSDRFSAERPKGSFSTLEIQRTEQGDSAMYLCASSPLAGGQTEQYFGPGTRLTVT.

The chain couples TRBV15 to TRBJ1-2; 8 bases fit TRBD1. The CDR3 covers 14 residues. Per germline, CDR1 LNHNV and CDR2 YYDKDF (reference sequence). The ends lost 3 bases at V and 8 bases at J; junction bases unmatched: 8. The CDR3 sequence is CATSRGTGTGGYTF. DNA of the CDR3: TGTGCCACCAGCAGGGGAACCGGGACAGGCGGCTACACCTTC.

This chain connects TRBV10-3 to TRBJ1-6, with D tentatively TRBD1 (6 bases). Trimming left V 6 bases short and J 6 bases short, with 15 bases between. The CDR3 is made up of 15 amino acids. Germline CDR1 ENHRY, CDR2 SYGVKD. DNA for the CDR3: TGTGCCATCAGCGGGGGGGCGTCGGGTAATTCACCCCTCCACTTT. Residues: CAISGGASGNSPLHF.

Details on this clone: The same CDR3 arises from other DNA sequences in this sample as well. This chain links TRBV19 with TRBJ1-4; D call uncertain. Trimming took off 3 bases at V and 3 bases at J, with 11 bases between the two ends. The germline gives CDR1 LNHDA, CDR2 SQIVND (reference sequence). The CDR3 covers 15 residues. The CDR3 sequence is CASSILTAANEKLFF. CDR3 DNA: TGTGCCAGTAGTATTCTTACTGCGGCTAATGAAAAACTGTTTTTT.

The chain combines TRBV6-1 with TRBJ2-7; D may be TRBD2 (6 bases). CDR1 is MNHNS, CDR2 SASEGT, per germline. Trimming stripped 1 base from V and 6 bases from J, with 16 bases between. The CDR3 totals 15 residues. This chain's CDR3 is CASSEVEGSGFEQYF. The CDR3 nucleotides are TGTGCCAGCAGTGAAGTCGAGGGAAGCGGGTTCGAGCAGTACTTC.

This rearrangement joins TRBV9 to TRBJ1-1; 8 nucleotides agree with TRBD1. The CDR3 extends over 14 amino acids. From germline, CDR1 is SGDLS and CDR2 YYNGEE. Germline trimming cut 3 bases from V and 1 base from J; bases unmatched to any gene: 2. As DNA, the CDR3 is TGTGCCAGCAGCGAAGGGACAGGGAACACTGAAGCTTTCTTT. This gives the protein CASSEGTGNTEAFF.

In its sample, this clone was seen once. This chain joins TRBV6-6 and TRBJ1-2, with TRBD1 matching 7 bases. With V trimmed by 5 bases and J by 8 bases, 11 bases remained unmatched. The length of the CDR3 is 14 residues. Per germline, CDR1 MNHNY and CDR2 SVGAGI (reference sequence). The CDR3 nucleotides read TGTGCCAGCAGTCAAAGACAGGGTGTACGGGGCTACACCTTC. Translation gives CASSQRQGVRGYTF.

This clone was recorded once. The chain uses TRBV7-9 and TRBJ1-1; D gene unclear. CDR1 is SEHNR, CDR2 FQNEAQ, per germline (reference sequence). V was clipped by 2 bases and J by 0 bases, with 10 bases between them. There are 15 residues in the CDR3. The DNA of the CDR3 is TGTGCCAGCAGCTTAAATCCGGGGATGAACACTGAAGCTTTCTTT. This encodes CASSLNPGMNTEAFF.

V is TRBV6-1 and J is TRBJ1-6; no clear D gene. Trimming left V 3 bases short and J 8 bases short, with 5 bases between. The length of the CDR3 is 12 residues. The germline V gene encodes CDR1 MNHNS and CDR2 SASEGT. CDR3 bases: TGTGCCAGCAGTGAGGGAGATTCACCCCTCCACTTT. Residues: CASSEGDSPLHF.

V is TRBV27 and J is TRBJ2-1; TRBD2 aligns across 16 bases. V dropped 5 bases and J dropped 5; count of bases not matched to a gene: 12. From germline, CDR1 is MNHEY and CDR2 SMNVEV (reference sequence). The CDR3 consists of 19 residues. CDR3 residues: CASSQGLAGGDGKNNEQFF. The CDR3 coding sequence is TGTGCCAGCAGTCAGGGACTAGCGGGGGGGGACGGTAAAAACAATGAGCAGTTCTTC.

The CDR3 protein is CASSPTGVGYEQYF. DNA for the CDR3: TGTGCCAGCTCACCAACCGGGGTAGGCTACGAGCAGTACTTC. J is TRBJ2-7 and V is TRBV18; D perhaps matches TRBD2 (5 bases). The V gene lost 2 bases and the J gene lost 3 bases, with 11 bases spanning the gap. CDR1 and CDR2 (germline): KGHSH, LQKENI. The CDR3 length is 14 residues.

This chain links TRBV19 with TRBJ2-1; 14 bases match TRBD2. Germline assignment: CDR1 LNHDA and CDR2 SQIVND (reference sequence). V lost 3 bases to trimming and J lost 9 bases; unmatched junction nucleotides: 4. The CDR3 is 15 amino acids. Here the CDR3 reads CASSIRTSGGFEQFF. CDR3 in DNA: TGTGCCAGTAGTATCCGGACTAGCGGGGGGTTTGAGCAGTTCTTC.

The chain links TRBV6-5 to TRBJ2-2; TRBD1 might be the D (6 bases). V was trimmed by 7 bases and J by 4 bases, leaving 10 bases between them. The CDR3 is 13 residues long. The germline CDR1 and CDR2 sequences are MNHEY and SVGAGI. The CDR3 reads CASTTGPTGELFF. The CDR3 DNA follows: TGTGCCAGCACTACAGGGCCCACCGGGGAGCTGTTTTTT.

The CDR3, as DNA: TGCGCCAGCAGTGCTGTCGGGGTCAACTATGGCTACACCTTC. Protein: CASSAVGVNYGYTF. This sequence joins TRBV5-1 and TRBJ1-2; D unclear. Trimming cost V 5 bases and J 2 bases, with 13 bases left between them. The CDR3 length is 14 residues. Germline CDR1 and CDR2: SGHRS and YFSETQ.

This sequence joins TRBV5-1 and TRBJ1-1; a weak D match, TRBD1 (5 bases). V lost 4 bases and J lost 1, with 11 bases in between. CDR1 SGHRS and CDR2 YFSETQ come from the germline V gene. The length of the CDR3 is 14 residues. CDR3 residues: CASSPTGGNTEAFF. The DNA of the CDR3 is TGCGCCAGCAGCCCCACCGGGGGGAACACTGAAGCTTTCTTT.

This chain joins TRBV15 and TRBJ1-4; a weak D match, TRBD1 (6 bases). Germline V gene lookup returns CDR1 LNHNV and CDR2 YYDKDF (reference sequence). The CDR3 is 13 residues long. The V end was cut by 7 bases, the J end by 8 bases, with 14 bases between. The CDR3 is CATTGGQLEKLFF. The CDR3 DNA follows: TGTGCCACCACGGGGGGGCAATTGGAAAAACTGTTTTTT. The full variable domain, in which reference TRBV15 and TRBJ1-4 provide the parts outside the CDR3, is DAMVIQNPRYQVTQFGKPVTLSCSQTLNHNVMYWYQQKSSQAPKLLFHYYDKDFNNEADTPDNFQSRRPNTSFCFLDIRSPGLGDTAMYLCATTGGQLEKLFFGSGTQLSVL.

The chain is built from TRBV5-1 and TRBJ2-1, with 12 bases aligning to TRBD2. This CDR3 has 17 residues. Trimming removed 0 bases from V and 8 bases from J; junction bases left unmatched: 9. Germline V CDR1 and CDR2: SGHRS, YFSETQ. The CDR3: CASSLGLAGGPWDEQFF. CDR3 DNA sequence: TGCGCCAGCAGCTTGGGTCTAGCGGGAGGGCCGTGGGATGAGCAGTTCTTC. Together with reference TRBV5-1 and TRBJ2-1, the CDR3 gives the full variable domain: KAGVTQTPRYLIKTRGQQVTLSCSPISGHRSVSWYQQTPGQGLQFLFEYFSETQRNKGNFPGRFSGRQFSNSRSEMNVSTLELGDSALYLCASSLGLAGGPWDEQFFGPGTRLTVL.

The chain is built from TRBV13 and TRBJ2-7; the match to TRBD2 covers 12 bases. V was pared by 5 bases and J by 3 bases, with 5 bases of the junction left unmatched. This CDR3 comprises 15 residues. Germline CDR1 is PRHDT and CDR2 is FYEKMQ (reference sequence). The DNA of the CDR3 is TGTGCCAGCAGCCAAACTAGCGGGGGGATCTACGAGCAGTACTTC. Its protein product is CASSQTSGGIYEQYF. Combining the CDR3 with reference TRBV13 and TRBJ2-7 gives the whole variable domain AAGVIQSPRHLIKEKRETATLKCYPIPRHDTVYWYQQGPGQDPQFLISFYEKMQSDKGSIPDRFSAQQFSDYHSELNMSSLELGDSALYFCASSQTSGGIYEQYFGPGTRLTVT.

The chain joins TRBV15 to TRBJ1-5; a possible D gene is TRBD1 (6 bases). This CDR3 contains 16 residues. Germline V lookup: CDR1 LNHNV, CDR2 YYDKDF (reference sequence). Trimming removed 0 bases at V and 4 bases at J, with 13 bases between. For the CDR3, the DNA is TGTGCCACCAGCAGAGATACAGGGAACACTAATCAGCCCCAGCATTTT. It encodes CATSRDTGNTNQPQHF.

CDR3: CASSQDQQGAADTQYF. CDR3 nucleotides: TGTGCCAGCAGCCAAGATCAGCAGGGGGCGGCAGATACGCAGTATTTT. V is TRBV4-2 and J is TRBJ2-3; TRBD1 matches 8 bases. CDR3 size: 16 residues. J lost 4 bases, V lost 0 bases, and 6 bases had no gene match. Germline lookup yields CDR1 LGHNA and CDR2 YNFKEQ.

The rearrangement links TRBV19 to TRBJ2-2; TRBD1 agrees at 8 bases. V dropped 5 bases and J dropped 6; count of bases not matched to a gene: 8. This CDR3 region has 15 residues. Per the germline V gene, CDR1 is LNHDA and CDR2 is SQIVND (reference sequence). The chain's CDR3 is CASSPRDRIAGELFF. The CDR3 coding sequence is TGTGCCAGTAGTCCCCGGGACAGGATCGCCGGGGAGCTGTTTTTT.